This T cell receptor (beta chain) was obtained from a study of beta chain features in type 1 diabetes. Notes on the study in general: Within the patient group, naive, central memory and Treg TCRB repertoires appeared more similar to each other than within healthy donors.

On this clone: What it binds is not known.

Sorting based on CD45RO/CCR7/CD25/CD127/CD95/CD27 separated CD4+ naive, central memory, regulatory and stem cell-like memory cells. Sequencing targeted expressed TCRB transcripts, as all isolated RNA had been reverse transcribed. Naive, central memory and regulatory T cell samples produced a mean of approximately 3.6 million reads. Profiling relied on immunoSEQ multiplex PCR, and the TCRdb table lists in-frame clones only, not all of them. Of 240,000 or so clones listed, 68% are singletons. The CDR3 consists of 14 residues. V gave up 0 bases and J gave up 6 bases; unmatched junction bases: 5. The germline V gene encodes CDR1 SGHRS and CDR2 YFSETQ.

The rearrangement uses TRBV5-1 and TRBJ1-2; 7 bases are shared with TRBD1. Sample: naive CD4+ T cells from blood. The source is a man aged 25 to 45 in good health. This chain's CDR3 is CASSLEATGHGYTF. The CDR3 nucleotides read TGCGCCAGCAGCTTGGAAGCGACAGGGCATGGCTACACCTTC.